Presented here are 19 T cell receptor beta chains from one specimen sequenced in a study of T cell responses to AZD1222 COVID-19 vaccine. Clones were read by immunoSEQ multiplex PCR, and TCRdb kept only the in-frame ones, dropping some. The table records roughly 130,000 clones, 75% to 95% of them present only once. Here the sequenced sample was peripheral blood, taken on day 0 of AZD1222 vaccination. The origin of the receptors is an adult in good health.

This clone was found once. The V and J genes are TRBV30 and TRBJ1-2; the D is unclear. The germline V and J ends were trimmed by 4 bases and 0 bases, with 9 bases remaining between them. The CDR3 consists of 13 residues. CDR1 and CDR2 (germline): GTSNPN, SVGIG (reference sequence). CDR3 sequence reads: CAWNRWANYGYTF. Here the CDR3 DNA reads TGTGCCTGGAATCGGTGGGCTAACTATGGCTACACCTTC.

This rearrangement joins TRBV11-2 to TRBJ2-1, with TRBD1 matching over 7 bases. The germline V gene has CDR1 SGHAT and CDR2 FQNNGV. The length of the CDR3 is 14 residues. J lost 8 bases, V lost 5 bases, and 9 bases had no gene match. The CDR3: CASSRRGQSDEQFF. The CDR3 DNA follows: TGTGCCAGCAGCCGAAGGGGACAGTCCGATGAGCAGTTCTTC.

The chain carries TRBV29-1 and TRBJ2-3, with 10 bases matching TRBD1. CDR3 length: 13 residues. V shed 6 bases, J shed 6 bases, and the junction held 6 bases outside the gene matches. The germline CDR1 and CDR2 sequences are SQVTM and ANQGSEA. This CDR3 is CSVRQGAGDTQYF. CDR3 sequence (DNA): TGCAGCGTAAGACAGGGGGCCGGGGATACGCAGTATTTT.

The chain uses TRBV4-1 and TRBJ1-2; D unresolved. The CDR3 extends over 14 amino acids. CDR1 MGHRA and CDR2 YSYEKL come from the germline V gene. The germline V and J ends were trimmed by 3 bases and 4 bases, with 12 bases remaining between them. CDR3 DNA sequence: TGCGCCAGCAGCCATAACAGAAGATCCTATGGCTACACCTTC. This gives the protein CASSHNRRSYGYTF.

V and J are TRBV9 and TRBJ1-2; D is perhaps TRBD1 (5 bases). The V and J ends lost 0 bases and 4 bases respectively, with 13 bases between them. CDR3 length: 15 residues. Germline lookup yields CDR1 SGDLS and CDR2 YYNGEE. The CDR3 coding sequence is TGTGCCAGCAGCGTAGGTCCAGGGAACACCTATGGCTACACCTTC. Protein: CASSVGPGNTYGYTF.

The CDR3: CASSMIQALQETQYF. The DNA for the CDR3 is TGCGCCAGCAGCATGATACAGGCGCTACAAGAGACCCAGTACTTC. The rearrangement uses TRBV5-1 and TRBJ2-5, with D tentatively TRBD1 (5 bases). Looked up from germline, CDR1 is SGHRS and CDR2 is YFSETQ. V dropped 4 bases and J dropped 2 bases, with 15 bases sitting between them. The CDR3 is made up of 15 amino acids.

The CDR3 protein is CASIGNPYEQYF. For the CDR3, the DNA is TGTGCCAGCATAGGGAACCCTTACGAGCAGTACTTC. The rearrangement joins TRBV25-1 to TRBJ2-7; unclear D gene. This CDR3 contains 12 residues. Germline CDR1 reads MGHDK; CDR2 reads SYGVNS. V shed 7 bases and J shed 4 bases, with 11 bases lying between them.

The chain links TRBV20-1 to TRBJ2-3; D not certain. Germline CDR1 is DFQATT and CDR2 is SNEGSKA (reference sequence). This CDR3 is 11 amino acids long. The V gene lost 3 bases and the J gene lost 4 bases, with 5 bases spanning the gap. The CDR3 DNA sequence: TGCAGTGCTAGTCCCCCAGATACGCAGTATTTT. This sequence encodes CSASPPDTQYF.

The rearrangement joins TRBV10-1 to TRBJ1-6; D remains ambiguous. CDR3 length equals 12 residues. Trimming shortened V by 3 bases and J by 8 bases, and 5 bases separated the two germline ends. Looked up from germline, CDR1 is WNHNN and CDR2 is SYGVQD (reference sequence). CDR3 residues: CASSDTDSPLHF. Written as DNA, the CDR3 is TGCGCCAGCAGTGACACGGATTCACCCCTCCACTTT.

This rearrangement joins TRBV14 to TRBJ1-1; D is uncertain. Germline assignment: CDR1 SGHDN and CDR2 FVKESK. V lost 1 base, J lost 10 bases, and 22 bases lay in between. The CDR3 covers 16 residues. The CDR3 bases are TGTGCCAGCAGCCAAGTCTTTGTGACCTCGCAGTTCGGAGCTTTCTTT. This encodes CASSQVFVTSQFGAFF.

The chain uses TRBV5-4 and TRBJ1-6, with no clear D. The CDR3 spans 13 residues. V shed 0 bases and J shed 6 bases, with 4 bases lying between them. Per the germline V gene, CDR1 is SGHNT and CDR2 is YYREEE (reference sequence). The CDR3 protein is CASSLEPNSPLHF. CDR3 sequence (DNA): TGTGCCAGCAGCTTGGAACCTAATTCACCCCTCCACTTT.

The chain uses TRBV10-2 and TRBJ2-1; D might be TRBD2 (6 bases). The germline gives CDR1 WSHSY, CDR2 SAAADI. The CDR3 has 13 residues. V gave up 3 bases and J gave up 9 bases, with 12 bases separating them. The CDR3 DNA follows: TGCGCCAGCAGTGAAGGAGCGGAGGGTGAGCAGTTCTTC. This translates into CASSEGAEGEQFF.

The J gene is TRBJ1-2, the V gene TRBV5-4, with TRBD1 matching over 7 bases. Germline V gives CDR1 SGHNT, CDR2 YYREEE (reference sequence). There are 13 residues in the CDR3. V shed 3 bases and J 8 bases; nucleotides not matched to a gene: 7. The CDR3, as DNA: TGTGCCAGCAGCTCCTCAGGGGGTTTAGGCTACACCTTC. This codes for CASSSSGGLGYTF.

The chain has TRBV12-3 or TRBV12-4 and TRBJ1-5, with no clear D. The CDR3 is made up of 13 amino acids. V lost 2 bases and J 4 bases, leaving 6 bases between the germline ends. CDR3 coding DNA: TGTGCCAGCAGTTTATTCAATAATCAGCCCCAGCATTTT. Its protein product is CASSLFNNQPQHF.

CDR3 sequence reads: CASSLEGPSSTEAFF. CDR3 coding DNA: TGCGCCAGCAGCTTGGAGGGACCCTCGAGCACTGAAGCTTTCTTT. The gene calls are TRBV5-1 and TRBJ1-1; possible D gene TRBD1, 5 bases. The CDR3 spans 15 residues. Trimming shortened V by 0 bases and J by 4 bases, and 13 bases separated the two germline ends. CDR1 and CDR2 from the germline V gene are SGHRS and YFSETQ.

The chain uses TRBV19 and TRBJ1-2, with a possible D match to TRBD1 (6 bases). Germline loops: CDR1 LNHDA, CDR2 SQIVND (reference sequence). CDR3 length equals 15 residues. Trimming left V 5 bases short and J 5 bases short, with 18 bases between. CDR3 protein: CASSSRGARGYGYTF. In DNA form, the CDR3 reads TGTGCCAGTAGTTCCCGGGGGGCTCGGGGTTATGGCTACACCTTC.

V and J are TRBV28 and TRBJ2-5, with D unresolved. This CDR3 contains 17 residues. The V and J ends lost 0 bases and 2 bases respectively, with 16 bases between them. Germline loops: CDR1 MDHEN, CDR2 SYDVKM. CDR3 DNA sequence: TGTGCCAGCAGTTTATGGGCCGCACAGCAAATTCAAGAGACCCAGTACTTC. Residues: CASSLWAAQQIQETQYF. Together with reference TRBV28 and TRBJ2-5, the CDR3 gives the full variable domain: DVKVTQSSRYLVKRTGEKVFLECVQDMDHENMFWYRQDPGLGLRLIYFSYDVKMKEKGDIPEGYSVSREKKERFSLILESASTNQTSMYLCASSLWAAQQIQETQYFGPGTRLLVL.

The chain links TRBV4-3 to TRBJ1-1, with a possible D match to TRBD1 (5 bases). Germline V gives CDR1 LGHNA, CDR2 YSLEER. This CDR3 spans 15 amino acids. V was shortened by 3 bases and J by 2 bases, with 13 bases between the two germline ends. DNA of the CDR3: TGCGCCAGCAGCCACCAGCAGGGAGGAAACACTGAAGCTTTCTTT. This gives the protein CASSHQQGGNTEAFF.

This chain links TRBV2 with TRBJ1-2; 8 bases line up with TRBD1. Germline values: CDR1 SNHLY, CDR2 FYNNEI. V shed 11 bases, J shed 6 bases, and the junction held 8 bases outside the gene matches. This CDR3 has 12 amino acids. Written as DNA, the CDR3 is TGTGCCGGTAAAGGACAGGGTCATGGCTACACCTTC. This translates into CAGKGQGHGYTF.